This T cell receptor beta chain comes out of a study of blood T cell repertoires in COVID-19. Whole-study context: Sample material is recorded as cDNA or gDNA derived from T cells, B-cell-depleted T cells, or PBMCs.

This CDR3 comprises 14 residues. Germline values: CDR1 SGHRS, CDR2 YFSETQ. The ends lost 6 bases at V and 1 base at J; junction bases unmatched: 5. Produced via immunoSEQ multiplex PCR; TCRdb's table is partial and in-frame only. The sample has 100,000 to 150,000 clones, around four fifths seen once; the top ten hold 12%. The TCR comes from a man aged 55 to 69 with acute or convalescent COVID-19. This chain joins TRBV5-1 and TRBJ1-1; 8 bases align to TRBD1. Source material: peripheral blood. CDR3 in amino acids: CASMQGAQNTEAFF. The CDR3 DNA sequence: TGCGCCAGCATGCAGGGGGCGCAGAACACTGAAGCTTTCTTT.